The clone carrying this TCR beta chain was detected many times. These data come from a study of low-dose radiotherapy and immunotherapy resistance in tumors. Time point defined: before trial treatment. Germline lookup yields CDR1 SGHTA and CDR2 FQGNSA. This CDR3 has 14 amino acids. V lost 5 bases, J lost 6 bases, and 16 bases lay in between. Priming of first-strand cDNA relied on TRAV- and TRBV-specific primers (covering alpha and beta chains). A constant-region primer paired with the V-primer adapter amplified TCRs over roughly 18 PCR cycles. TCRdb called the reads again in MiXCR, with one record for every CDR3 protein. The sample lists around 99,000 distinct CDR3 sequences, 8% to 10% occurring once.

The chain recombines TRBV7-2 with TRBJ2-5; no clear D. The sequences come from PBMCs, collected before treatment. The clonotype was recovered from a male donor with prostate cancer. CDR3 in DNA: TGTGCCAGCAGCCAAGGTGGAGATATGAAGACCCAGTACTTC. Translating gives CASSQGGDMKTQYF.